This record concerns one T cell receptor (beta chain) sequence. The data stem from a study of PD-L1 blockade in urothelial cancer. Synthetic TCR analog templates were spiked into all PCRs individually. Profiling relied on immunoSEQ multiplex PCR, and the TCRdb table lists in-frame clones only, not all of them. The sample lists 80,000 to 95,000 clones, 83% seen once, with under 8.5% in the top ten. The time point was: peripheral blood 6 weeks after treatment start. V was pared by 1 base and J by 7 bases, with 7 bases between. Germline assignment: CDR1 SEHNR and CDR2 FQNEAQ (reference sequence). The CDR3 is 12 residues long.

The chain links TRBV7-9 to TRBJ1-1; D remains ambiguous. This clonotype originated in a man in his sixties or seventies with urothelial cancer. Source: PBMCs, taken around atezolizumab (anti-PD-L1) treatment. Here the CDR3 DNA reads TGTGCCAGCAGCTTAGATCAGAATGAAGCTTTCTTT. Its protein is CASSLDQNEAFF.